The next 21 T cell receptor beta chains were all read from a single sample in a study of immune cell composition in non-small cell lung cancer. The normal lung sample lay at least 3 cm, and maximally far, from the tumour. The table came from immunoSEQ multiplex PCR; TCRdb's copy has only in-frame clones and leaves some out. The sample holds more than 3,500 clones, 65% to 75% seen once. Material: non-adjacent lung tissue. The receptor source for this set is a human donor with non-small cell lung cancer.

The rearrangement joins TRBV6-5 to TRBJ1-2; weak D call: TRBD1 (6 bases). The CDR3 is 14 residues long. Germline CDR1 and CDR2: MNHEY and SVGAGI. V lost 8 bases and J lost 4, with 17 bases in between. The CDR3 spells CASGVMEGVYGYTF. CDR3 DNA: TGTGCCAGCGGCGTCATGGAGGGGGTCTATGGCTACACCTTC.

This clone has just one count. The chain links TRBV11-2 to TRBJ1-3; D unclear. V was trimmed by 5 bases and J by 4 bases, leaving 12 bases between them. The CDR3 extends over 14 amino acids. From germline, CDR1 is SGHAT and CDR2 FQNNGV. CDR3 loop: CASSQYGPGNTIYF. The CDR3 coding sequence is TGTGCCAGCAGCCAATACGGACCGGGAAACACCATATATTTT. Drawing the rest from reference TRBV11-2 and TRBJ1-3, the complete variable domain is EAGVAQSPRYKIIEKRQSVAFWCNPISGHATLYWYQQILGQGPKLLIQFQNNGVVDDSQLPKDRFSAERLKGVDSTLKIQPAKLEDSAVYLCASSQYGPGNTIYFGEGSWLTVV.

This clone appeared a few times. V gene TRBV6-1 combines with J gene TRBJ2-3; 15 positions agree with TRBD2. J gave up 3 bases and V 4 bases, and 5 bases lay outside the gene matches. Germline CDR1 is MNHNS and CDR2 is SASEGT. There are 17 residues in the CDR3. This CDR3 is CASSGGLAGGPTDTQYF. Here the CDR3 DNA reads TGTGCCAGCAGTGGAGGACTAGCGGGGGGGCCAACAGATACGCAGTATTTT.

The genes are TRBV9 and TRBJ1-6, with D unresolved. The CDR3 consists of 15 residues. Germline V gives CDR1 SGDLS, CDR2 YYNGEE. Trimming took off 0 bases at V and 9 bases at J, with 13 bases between the two ends. The CDR3 sequence is CASSVAPSRGSPLHF. The CDR3, as DNA: TGTGCCAGCAGCGTAGCTCCCTCACGCGGTTCACCCCTCCACTTT.

V gene TRBV7-9 combines with J gene TRBJ1-2; D ambiguous. This CDR3 comprises 13 residues. Per the germline V gene, CDR1 is SEHNR and CDR2 is FQNEAQ (reference sequence). The V gene lost 3 bases and the J gene lost 3 bases, with 8 bases spanning the gap. This chain's CDR3 is CASSLGSYYGYTF. The CDR3 nucleotides are TGTGCCAGCAGCTTGGGTAGTTACTATGGCTACACCTTC. Drawing the rest from reference TRBV7-9 and TRBJ1-2, the complete variable domain is DTGVSQNPRHKITKRGQNVTFRCDPISEHNRLYWYRQTLGQGPEFLTYFQNEAQLEKSRLLSDRFSAERPKGSFSTLEIQRTEQGDSAMYLCASSLGSYYGYTFGSGTRLTVV.

The V gene is TRBV19, the J gene TRBJ1-1; 7 positions match TRBD1. With 7 bases clipped from V and 4 bases from J, the junction kept 12 bases outside the gene matches. Germline CDR1 reads LNHDA; CDR2 reads SQIVND (reference sequence). The CDR3 runs 15 residues. The DNA for the CDR3 is TGTGCCAGTATCCCCCTGACAGGGCCCCTCACTGAAGCTTTCTTT. As protein: CASIPLTGPLTEAFF. Supplemented by reference TRBV19 and TRBJ1-1, the full variable domain reads DGGITQSPKYLFRKEGQNVTLSCEQNLNHDAMYWYRQDPGQGLRLIYYSQIVNDFQKGDIAEGYSVSREKKESFPLTVTSAQKNPTAFYLCASIPLTGPLTEAFFGQGTRLTVV.

The chain employs TRBV11-1 and TRBJ2-3; 10 positions agree with TRBD2. CDR1 and CDR2 from the germline V gene are SGHAT and FQDESV (reference sequence). The CDR3 runs to 14 residues. V shed 5 bases and J 4 bases; nucleotides not matched to a gene: 3. CDR3 protein: CASSAGLASDTQYF. The CDR3 DNA sequence: TGTGCCAGCAGCGCGGGACTAGCGTCAGATACGCAGTATTTT.

The rearrangement links TRBV29-1 to TRBJ2-7; 7 nucleotides line up with TRBD2. Trimming removed 5 bases from V and 5 bases from J; junction bases left unmatched: 9. Germline V lookup: CDR1 SQVTM, CDR2 ANQGSEA. CDR3 length: 13 residues. The CDR3 is CSVIKGGRDEQYF. The CDR3 DNA is TGCAGCGTTATAAAGGGAGGGCGGGACGAGCAGTACTTC.

The V gene is TRBV29-1, the J gene TRBJ2-7, with 7 positions matching TRBD1. There are 11 residues in the CDR3. The germline V gene has CDR1 SQVTM and CDR2 ANQGSEA. V gave up 6 bases and J gave up 5 bases; unmatched junction bases: 4. The CDR3 is CSVTGDHEQYF. The CDR3 DNA is TGCAGCGTAACAGGGGACCACGAGCAGTACTTC.

V is TRBV28 and J is TRBJ2-5; TRBD2 matches at 11 bases. Germline V CDR1 and CDR2: MDHEN, SYDVKM. The CDR3 covers 15 residues. J lost 6 bases, V lost 3 bases, and 6 bases had no gene match. CDR3 DNA: TGTGCCAGCAGTTTCAATAGCGGGGGGGCGAAGACCCAGTACTTC. It encodes CASSFNSGGAKTQYF.

This clone occurred a few times. This chain links TRBV7-3 with TRBJ1-1, with no clear D. CDR3 length: 14 amino acids. Germline values: CDR1 SGHTA, CDR2 FQGTGA. V lost 6 bases and J 7 bases, leaving 18 bases between the germline ends. The CDR3 loop reads CASSPDGRIGEAFF. CDR3 DNA: TGTGCCAGCAGTCCGGACGGACGGATAGGTGAAGCTTTCTTT.

The rearrangement links TRBV6-7 to TRBJ1-5; tentatively, D is TRBD1 (6 bases). TRBV6-7 is marked as an open reading frame, function uncertain. The length of the CDR3 is 13 residues. The ends were cut back, 5 bases at V and 8 bases at J, with 13 bases in the middle. The CDR3 sequence is CASSLQGWEPQHF. The CDR3 DNA reads as TGTGCCAGCAGTCTACAGGGTTGGGAGCCCCAGCATTTT.

Concerning this clone itself: This same CDR3 is encoded by further DNA sequences in the sample. The V gene is TRBV7-2, the J gene TRBJ1-5; TRBD1 might be the D (5 bases). The CDR3 extends over 14 amino acids. CDR1 is SGHTA and CDR2 is FQGNSA in the germline V gene. With 1 base removed from V and 3 bases from J, the gap between germline ends came to 7 bases. The CDR3 loop reads CASSLGGFNQPQHF. The CDR3, as DNA: TGTGCCAGCAGCTTAGGGGGGTTCAATCAGCCCCAGCATTTT. Complete variable domain (other parts from reference TRBV7-2 and TRBJ1-5): GAGVSQSPSNKVTEKGKDVELRCDPISGHTALYWYRQSLGQGLEFLIYFQGNSAPDKSGLPSDRFSAERTGGSVSTLTIQRTQQEDSAVYLCASSLGGFNQPQHFGDGTRLSIL.

The chain has TRBV4-3 and TRBJ2-7; the D gene could be TRBD1 or TRBD2 (5 bases each). Germline lookup yields CDR1 LGHNA and CDR2 YSLEER. Trimming pared 4 bases from V and 4 bases from J, leaving 17 bases between. The CDR3 extends over 15 amino acids. The CDR3 DNA reads as TGCGCCAGCAGCCTATCGGGGCAGAGTGATTACGAGCAGTACTTC. This gives the protein CASSLSGQSDYEQYF.

The V gene is TRBV5-1, the J gene TRBJ1-1; the D gene is possibly TRBD1 (6 bases). V lost 0 bases, J lost 0 bases, and 6 bases lay in between. The CDR3 is 14 amino acids. The germline V gene has CDR1 SGHRS and CDR2 YFSETQ. CDR3 loop: CASSLGQVNTEAFF. CDR3 coding DNA: TGCGCCAGCAGCTTGGGACAGGTGAACACTGAAGCTTTCTTT.

The CDR3 coding sequence is TGCGCCAGCAGCCAGGGACAGATTTACAATGAGCAGTTCTTC. It codes for CASSQGQIYNEQFF. The chain recombines TRBV5-1 with TRBJ2-1; 7 bases map to TRBD1. J lost 4 bases, V lost 4 bases, and 5 bases had no gene match. The V gene's germline CDR1 is SGHRS and CDR2 YFSETQ. The CDR3 is 14 amino acids.

CDR3 residues: CASRKVNYGYTF. In DNA, the CDR3 is TGTGCCAGCAGGAAGGTTAACTATGGCTACACCTTC. V usage is TRBV6-6 and J usage is TRBJ1-2; D is ambiguous. Germline CDR1 MNHNY, CDR2 SVGAGI (reference sequence). This CDR3 is built from 12 residues. Trimming pared 6 bases from V and 1 base from J, leaving 6 bases between.

This chain joins TRBV19 and TRBJ2-3; weak D call: TRBD1 (5 bases). The V end was cut by 5 bases, the J end by 4 bases, with 13 bases between. The germline gives CDR1 LNHDA, CDR2 SQIVND (reference sequence). The CDR3 consists of 14 residues. The CDR3 DNA reads TGTGCCAGTAGTGTTGGGGCCAGGGCAGATACGCAGTATTTT. It is translated as CASSVGARADTQYF.

The chain recombines TRBV7-9 with TRBJ1-2, with 7 bases aligning to TRBD1. V lost 5 bases to trimming and J lost 2 bases; unmatched junction nucleotides: 5. The CDR3 has 14 amino acids. Germline CDR1 is SEHNR and CDR2 is FQNEAQ (reference sequence). CDR3 in amino acids: CASSQGTANYGYTF. The CDR3 nucleotides read TGTGCCAGCAGCCAGGGGACAGCCAACTATGGCTACACCTTC.

The chain is built from TRBV7-9 and TRBJ1-2; a possible D gene is TRBD1 (5 bases). Germline CDR1 is SEHNR and CDR2 is FQNEAQ (reference sequence). CDR3 size: 15 residues. The V end was cut by 0 bases, the J end by 7 bases, with 15 bases between. CDR3: CASSLAAGTPRGYTF. CDR3 sequence (DNA): TGTGCCAGCAGCTTAGCCGCCGGGACTCCCCGTGGCTACACCTTC.

This clone came up a few times. Additional DNA sequences in this sample encode the identical CDR3. This rearrangement joins TRBV7-2 to TRBJ1-5, with a tentative D call TRBD1 (5 bases). This CDR3 comprises 14 residues. The ends were cut back, 5 bases at V and 4 bases at J, with 12 bases in the middle. The germline CDR1 and CDR2 sequences are SGHTA and FQGNSA. The CDR3: CASSLKWGNQPQHF. Here the CDR3 DNA reads TGTGCCAGCAGCCTGAAATGGGGGAATCAGCCCCAGCATTTT.